The clone carrying this T cell receptor (beta chain) has a single count. These data originate in a study of T cell clones after liver transplantation. The V end lost 5 bases, the J end lost 5 bases, and 21 bases lay between the germline ends. CDR3 length: 16 residues. Per germline, CDR1 MNHEY and CDR2 SMNVEV (reference sequence). The repertoire was sequenced with immunoSEQ multiplex PCR; TCRdb's copy has only in-frame clones and lacks some. This table has approximately 51,000 clones, 85% to 90% appearing once. The source material was CD8+ T cells from blood, sampled 12 months after liver transplant. This TCR was sampled from a human patient who received a liver transplant. Some T cells may be transferred from the graft donor. The chain couples TRBV27 to TRBJ1-2; D is uncertain. The CDR3 protein is CASSPSLGPRRYGYTF. CDR3 bases: TGTGCCAGCAGTCCTTCCCTCGGACCGAGAAGGTATGGCTACACCTTC.